The sequence of this T cell receptor beta chain was determined in a study of T cells expressing NK-cell markers. Study details: Just one sequenced donor of eight was HCMV-seronegative, while seven were seropositive. Study-wide findings and caveats: The share of CD8+ T cells held by dominant NKG2C+ clonotypes was roughly 1.0-8% in several donors. The study found these clonotypes also leading the CD3+CD56-NKG2C+ fraction in a few donors.

Germline V gene data show CDR1 as MNHNS and CDR2 as SASEGT. This CDR3 is 15 amino acids long. In regard to this clonotype: Its specificity is not known.

Scientists made TCR beta cDNA using 5'RACE template switching with UMIs. TCRdb processed the 5' RACE reads again and assigns one entry to each CDR3 protein, with no DNA. This sample's table has 350,000 to 400,000 distinct CDR3 sequences. This chain joins TRBV6-1 and TRBJ2-2; without DNA, the TCRdb call of TRBD2 cannot be checked. Sequencing was performed on blood T cells: a sorted CD56 or NKG2C T cell subset, CD4+ or CD8+ T cells, or bulk PBMC T cells (not recorded which). This clonotype originated in a woman between 50 and 59 years old in good health. Here the CDR3 reads CASSGRERSTGELFF.